Sequencing of this T cell receptor (beta chain) was carried out in a study of cytomegalovirus exposure and HLA in healthy donors. Trimming cost V 1 base and J 6 bases, with 10 bases left between them. CDR1 and CDR2 (germline): SGHRS, YFSETQ. The CDR3 is 13 residues long. Some clones are missing from TCRdb's copy, which holds only in-frame ones; the method was immunoSEQ multiplex PCR. The sample has 100,000 to 150,000 clones; around 90% are singletons. This clone was recorded once. This TCR came from a woman under 30 in good health and CMV-seronegative. The material sequenced was PBMCs. The gene calls are TRBV5-1 and TRBJ1-2; TRBD1 is a possible D gene (6 bases). The CDR3 loop reads CASSLQGINGYTF. The CDR3 DNA reads as TGCGCCAGCAGCTTGCAGGGGATTAATGGCTACACCTTC.